This T cell receptor (beta chain) originates from a study of T cells in localized non-small cell lung cancer. Findings and limits, study-wide: Across samples, adjacent lung featured a median around 57 of the top 100 tumor clones. Uninvolved adjacent lung, not tumor, had the highest T cell clonality. A single tumor region was sequenced, leaving heterogeneity possible.

In regard to this clone: Its antigen remains unidentified.

This CDR3 has 13 amino acids. The germline gives CDR1 MNHEY, CDR2 SVGAGI. Method: immunoSEQ multiplex PCR; TCRdb's copy keeps in-frame clones and lacks some. The data show 90,000 to 100,000 clones, with approximately 91% seen just once and about 4% held by the top ten. The source of this sequence is a woman aged 35 to 69 with stage II squamous cell lung carcinoma. The chain carries TRBV6-5 and TRBJ2-5, with no clear D. With the DNA end fitting TRBJ2-7 better, the J assignment may be wrong. This material consisted of PBMCs, taken before any cancer treatment. The CDR3 protein is CASGSVGSYEQYF. The CDR3 nucleotides are TGTGCCAGCGGGTCGGTTGGCTCCTACGAGCAGTACTTC.